This T cell receptor (beta chain) stems from a study of early T cells in non-severe SARS-CoV-2 infection. TCRdb used MiXCR to reprocess the 5' RACE reads, holding one entry per CDR3 protein. The profile shows about 54,000 distinct CDR3 sequences, about 7.7% of them singletons. CDR3 length equals 15 residues. V lost 5 bases and J lost 3, with 16 bases in between. The genes are TRBV12-3 or TRBV12-4 and TRBJ1-2; D unclear. This TCR was sampled from an adult who was a healthcare worker with PCR-confirmed SARS-CoV-2 infection or an uninfected control (not recorded which). The specimen comprised whole blood, sampled at baseline. CDR3 sequence reads: CASSPPGGWDYGYTF. In DNA form, the CDR3 reads TGTGCCAGCAGTCCCCCGGGAGGGTGGGACTATGGCTACACCTTC.